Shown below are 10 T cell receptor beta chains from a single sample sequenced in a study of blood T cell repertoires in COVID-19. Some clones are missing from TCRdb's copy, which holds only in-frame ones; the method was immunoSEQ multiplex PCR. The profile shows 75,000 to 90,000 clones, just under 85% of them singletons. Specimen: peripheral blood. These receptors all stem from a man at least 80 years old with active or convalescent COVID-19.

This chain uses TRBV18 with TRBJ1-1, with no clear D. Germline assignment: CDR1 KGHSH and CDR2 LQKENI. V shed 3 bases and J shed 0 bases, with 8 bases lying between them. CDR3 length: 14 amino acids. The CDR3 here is CASSPEAMNTEAFF. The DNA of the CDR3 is TGTGCCAGCTCACCCGAGGCAATGAACACTGAAGCTTTCTTT.

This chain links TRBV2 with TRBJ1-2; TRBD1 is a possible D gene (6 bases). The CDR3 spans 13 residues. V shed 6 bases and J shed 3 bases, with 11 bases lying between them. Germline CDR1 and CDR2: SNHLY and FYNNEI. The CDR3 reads CASRADRHYGYTF. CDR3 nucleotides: TGTGCCAGCAGAGCGGACAGACACTATGGCTACACCTTC. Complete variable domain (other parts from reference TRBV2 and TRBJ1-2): EPEVTQTPSHQVTQMGQEVILRCVPISNHLYFYWYRQILGQKVEFLVSFYNNEISEKSEIFDDQFSVERPDGSNFTLKIRSTKLEDSAMYFCASRADRHYGYTFGSGTRLTVV.

The CDR3 DNA reads TGTGCCACCAGTGAAAACAGGGCCCATCAGCCCCAGCATTTT. The encoded protein is CATSENRAHQPQHF. V is TRBV24-1 and J is TRBJ1-5; the D gene is possibly TRBD1 (6 bases). Between the trimmed V and J ends, which lost 4 bases and 5 bases, there was a span of 11 bases. Germline CDR1 reads KGHDR; CDR2 reads SFDVKD. The CDR3 is 14 residues long.

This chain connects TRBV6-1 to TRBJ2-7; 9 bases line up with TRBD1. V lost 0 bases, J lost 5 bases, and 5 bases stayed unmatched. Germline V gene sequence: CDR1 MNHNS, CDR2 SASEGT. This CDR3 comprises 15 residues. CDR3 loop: CASSEARGTGNEQYV. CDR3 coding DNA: TGTGCCAGCAGTGAAGCCCGCGGGACAGGGAACGAGCAGTACGTC.

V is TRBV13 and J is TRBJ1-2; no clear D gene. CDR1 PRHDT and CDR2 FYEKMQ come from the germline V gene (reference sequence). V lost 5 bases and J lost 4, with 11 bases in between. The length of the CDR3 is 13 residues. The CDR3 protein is CASSLVGSYGYTF. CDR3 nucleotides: TGTGCCAGCAGCCTGGTTGGGAGCTATGGCTACACCTTC.

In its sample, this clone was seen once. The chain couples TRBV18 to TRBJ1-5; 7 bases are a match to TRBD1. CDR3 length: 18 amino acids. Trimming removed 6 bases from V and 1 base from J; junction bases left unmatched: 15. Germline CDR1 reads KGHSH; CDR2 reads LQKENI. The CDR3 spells CASSPDHRQGRSNQPQHF. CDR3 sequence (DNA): TGTGCCAGCTCCCCCGATCATAGACAGGGTCGAAGCAATCAGCCCCAGCATTTT.

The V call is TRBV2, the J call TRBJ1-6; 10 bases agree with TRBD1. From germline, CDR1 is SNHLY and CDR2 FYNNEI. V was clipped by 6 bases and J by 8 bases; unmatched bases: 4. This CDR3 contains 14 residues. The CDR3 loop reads CASRTGTGDSPLHF. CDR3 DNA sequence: TGTGCCAGCAGAACCGGGACAGGGGATTCACCCCTCCACTTT.

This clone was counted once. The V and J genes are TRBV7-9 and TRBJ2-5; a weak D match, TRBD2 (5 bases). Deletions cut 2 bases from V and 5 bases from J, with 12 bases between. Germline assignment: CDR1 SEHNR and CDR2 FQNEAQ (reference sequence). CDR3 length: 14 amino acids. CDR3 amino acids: CASSLTGMWETQYF. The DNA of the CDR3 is TGTGCCAGCAGCTTAACGGGGATGTGGGAGACCCAGTACTTC.

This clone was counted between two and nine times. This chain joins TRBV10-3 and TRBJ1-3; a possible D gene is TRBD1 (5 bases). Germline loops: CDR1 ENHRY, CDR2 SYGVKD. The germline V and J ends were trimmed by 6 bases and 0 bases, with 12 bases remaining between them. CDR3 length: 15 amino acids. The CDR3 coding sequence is TGTGCCATCAGAGAACAGGCGAACTCTGGAAACACCATATATTTT. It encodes CAIREQANSGNTIYF.

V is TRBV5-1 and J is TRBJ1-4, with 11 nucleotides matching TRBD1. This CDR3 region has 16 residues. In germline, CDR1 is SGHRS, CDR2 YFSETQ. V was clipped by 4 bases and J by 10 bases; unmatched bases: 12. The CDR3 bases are TGCGCCAGCAGCCCCCGCGCGGACAGGGGGCTCGGAAAACTGTTTTTT. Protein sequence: CASSPRADRGLGKLFF.